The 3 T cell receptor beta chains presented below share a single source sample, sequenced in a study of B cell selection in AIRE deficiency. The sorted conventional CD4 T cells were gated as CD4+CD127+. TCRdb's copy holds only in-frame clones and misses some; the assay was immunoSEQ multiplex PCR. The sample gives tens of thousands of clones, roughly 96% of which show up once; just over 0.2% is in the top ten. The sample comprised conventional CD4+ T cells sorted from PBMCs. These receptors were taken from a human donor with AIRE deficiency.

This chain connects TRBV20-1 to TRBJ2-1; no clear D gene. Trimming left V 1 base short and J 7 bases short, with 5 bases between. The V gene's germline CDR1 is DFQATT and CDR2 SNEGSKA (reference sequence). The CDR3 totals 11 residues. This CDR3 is CSARVRNEQFF. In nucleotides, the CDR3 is TGCAGTGCTAGAGTTAGGAATGAGCAGTTCTTC.

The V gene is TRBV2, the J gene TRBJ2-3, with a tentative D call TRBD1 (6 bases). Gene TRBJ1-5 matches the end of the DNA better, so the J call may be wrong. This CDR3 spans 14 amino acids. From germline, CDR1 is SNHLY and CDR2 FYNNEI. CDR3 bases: TGTGCCACCTCTAGCGGGGGGGGCACAGATACGCAGCATTTT. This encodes CATSSGGGTDTQHF.

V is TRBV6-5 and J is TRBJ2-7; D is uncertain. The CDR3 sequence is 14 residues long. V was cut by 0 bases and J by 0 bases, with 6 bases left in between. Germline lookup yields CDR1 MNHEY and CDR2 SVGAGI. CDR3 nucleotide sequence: TGTGCCAGCAGTTACTCGTCGAGCTCCTACGAGCAGTACTTC. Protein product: CASSYSSSSYEQYF.